This TCR beta chain emerged from a study of CD8+CD57+ T cells in acquired aplastic anemia. Study findings and constraints: A significant difference in CD8+ Simpson's diversity between patients and controls was not found. Both patients and controls carried the same twenty-nine CD8+ CDR3 sequences.

This clonotype came up a few times. Antigen unknown. The template used for profiling TCR beta VDJ and CDR3 was genomic DNA. In TCRdb, the reads were re-called with MiXCR into one record per CDR3 protein. The data contain some 210,000 distinct CDR3 sequences, about 59% of them singletons. This clonotype originated in a human donor in good health. The sample was sorted CD4+, CD8+, or CD8+CD57+ T cells (not recorded which) from PBMCs.

CDR3 amino acids: CAISGLGSGNTIYF. The CDR3 nucleotides read TGTGCCATCAGTGGTTTGGGGTCTGGAAACACCATATATTTT. V is TRBV10-3 and J is TRBJ1-3; D is ambiguous. V shed 4 bases and J shed 1 base, with 8 bases lying between them. The CDR3 has 14 residues. CDR1 is ENHRY and CDR2 is SYGVKD in the germline V gene.